This T cell receptor (beta chain) was sequenced in a study of cytomegalovirus exposure and HLA in healthy donors. The germline V gene encodes CDR1 SGDLS and CDR2 YYNGEE. V gave up 0 bases and J gave up 0 bases, with 9 bases separating them. This CDR3 contains 15 residues. The PCR contained 60 Vbeta and 13 Jbeta primers. TCRdb's table, derived via immunoSEQ multiplex PCR, lists solely in-frame clones and lacks some. The sample's table shows 90,000 to 130,000 clones. The sample was PBMCs. The sequence was collected from a man under 40 in good health and CMV-seronegative. This chain links TRBV9 with TRBJ1-1; D call uncertain. CDR3 amino acids: CASSVDPRVNTEAFF. In DNA, the CDR3 is TGTGCCAGCAGCGTAGATCCCCGGGTGAACACTGAAGCTTTCTTT.